The rows below give T cell receptor beta chains drawn from one sample of a study of T-cell reconstitution after alpha-beta-depleted transplantation in children. TCRdb analysed the PCR reads with MiXCR anew, one entry per CDR3 protein. Of 600,000 to 700,000 distinct CDR3 sequences listed, 16% were seen once; the top ten hold about 1.1%. The sequenced sample was PBMCs from the stem cell graft donor, obtained from the stem cell graft. The receptors here all came from a human donor who donated a stem cell graft to a child with acute myeloid leukemia. CDR3s include the opening cysteine and the closing phenylalanine or tryptophan. A D gene is named only where the DNA matches it firmly. Clone sizes are given selectively: once, few, many, or a class where the clone is expanded.

abundance	d_gene	v_gene	j_gene	CDR3aa	CDR3nt
many	.	TRBV7-2	TRBJ2-5	CASRRNRVNQETQYF	TGTGCCAGCAGACGAAACAGGGTTAACCAAGAGACCCAGTACTTC
.	.	TRBV5-5	TRBJ1-2	CASTPGDNYGYTF	TGTGCCAGCACCCCAGGCGACAACTATGGCTACACCTTC
.	.	TRBV7-9	TRBJ1-1	CASSRRGNDEAFF	TGTGCCAGCAGCCGACGGGGGAACGATGAAGCTTTCTTT
.	.	TRBV5-1	TRBJ2-2	CASSLAGSSGSNTGELFF	TGCGCCAGCAGCTTGGCCGGGTCGAGCGGATCGAACACCGGGGAGCTGTTTTTT
many	TRBD1	TRBV20-1	TRBJ1-1	CSARQGGNTEAFF	TGCAGTGCTAGACAGGGGGGGAACACTGAAGCTTTCTTT
.	TRBD2	TRBV4-3	TRBJ2-3	CASSHPTSGGPRTDTQYF	TGCGCCAGCAGCCACCCCACTAGCGGGGGGCCCCGCACAGATACGCAGTATTTT
.	TRBD1	TRBV20-1	TRBJ1-5	CSAAPGQGAFQPQHF	TGCAGTGCTGCACCGGGACAGGGGGCCTTTCAGCCCCAGCATTTT
few	.	TRBV5-5	TRBJ2-1	CASSLDGTPAQQFF	TGTGCCAGCAGCTTGGATGGGACTCCAGCCCAGCAGTTCTTC
few	.	TRBV20-1	TRBJ1-1	CSARDQTIAFF	TGCAGTGCTAGAGATCAGACGATAGCTTTCTTT
many	TRBD2	TRBV29-1	TRBJ2-1	CSVTGTSPDAEQFF	TGCAGCGTTACCGGGACTAGCCCTGATGCTGAGCAGTTCTTC
.	.	TRBV27	TRBJ2-3	CASNLRGATDTQYF	TGTGCCAGCAACCTACGTGGGGCGACAGATACGCAGTATTTT
many	.	TRBV7-2	TRBJ1-5	CASSVDRRDQHF	TGTGCCAGCAGCGTGGATCGGAGAGACCAGCATTTT
many	.	TRBV20-1	TRBJ1-1	CSARGSPKNTEAFF	TGCAGTGCTAGAGGATCCCCTAAGAACACTGAAGCTTTCTTT
.	TRBD1	TRBV7-9	TRBJ1-6	CASSQTGDNSPLHF	TGTGCCAGCAGCCAGACAGGGGATAATTCACCCCTCCACTTT
many	TRBD2	TRBV20-1	TRBJ2-1	CSAMGLAGYNEQFF	TGCAGTGCTATGGGGCTAGCGGGGTACAATGAGCAGTTCTTC
few	.	TRBV21-1	TRBJ2-3	CASASIQYF	TGTGCCAGCGCCTCGATTCAGTATTTT
many	.	TRBV29-1	TRBJ1-3	CSVEEGSGVSGNTIYF	TGCAGCGTTGAAGAAGGCAGTGGAGTCTCTGGAAACACCATATATTTT
many	.	TRBV5-6	TRBJ2-1	CASSLTASYNEQFF	TGTGCCAGCAGCTTGACGGCCTCCTACAATGAGCAGTTCTTC
.	.	TRBV12-3/TRBV12-4	TRBJ1-6	CASSLALHGNNSPLHF	TGTGCCAGCAGTTTAGCCCTCCATGGGAATAATTCACCCCTCCACTTT
.	.	TRBV4-3	TRBJ1-2	CASSQDATSYGYTF	TGCGCCAGCAGCCAAGACGCGACTTCCTATGGCTACACCTTC